The clone carrying this T cell receptor beta chain was seen a few times. What it recognizes is unknown. Individual cDNA molecules were tagged with unique molecular identifiers, the study reported. TCRdb reprocessed the 5' RACE reads with MiXCR, giving one entry per CDR3 protein. This table holds tens of thousands of distinct CDR3 sequences, 13% to 15% found once. The sample is drawn from a study of early T cells in non-severe SARS-CoV-2 infection. Whole-study context: Whole-blood bulk RNA, unsorted, was sequenced, and chains were unpaired. General observations from the study: Anti-spike CD8 specificities were favored by VDJdb matching, whose results missed private and CD4 specificities.

The V gene end was trimmed by 0 bases and the J gene end by 9 bases; junction bases not matched to a gene: 11. CDR1 is LGHNA and CDR2 is YSLEER in the germline V gene. The CDR3 runs to 16 residues. This rearrangement joins TRBV4-3 to TRBJ1-5; 7 nucleotides align to TRBD1. The sample taken for sequencing was whole blood. This sequence originates from an adult who was a healthcare worker with PCR-confirmed SARS-CoV-2 infection or an uninfected control (not recorded which). CDR3 DNA: TGCGCCAGCAGCCAAGACGCGGAGCAGGGGGGATGGCCCCAGCATTTT. Protein: CASSQDAEQGGWPQHF.